This T cell receptor (beta chain) was retrieved from a study of human T cells and chemical hapten exposure (dated by TCRdb to about 2021). For context, the study as a whole: For sensitization, 2% DPC in acetone was applied to a 2 cm by 2 cm area of upper inner arm skin. Patients additionally received weekly therapeutic DPC doses to the scalp throughout the approximately 25-week study period. Patch testing was done on the upper back using Finn chambers containing 0.01% DPC, and results were scored after 6 days according to International Contact Dermatitis Research Group standards. Alopecia areata with under or over 50% scalp involvement, alopecia totalis and alopecia universalis were represented in the patient cohort, which was mostly female. Libraries were combined into a pool for sequencing, and differences in TCR yield between samples came mainly from small differences in library volumes within the pool. Peripheral blood TCR repertoire changes were tracked in vivo in alopecia patients during primary and secondary sensitization to the hapten diphenylcyclopropenone (DPC). Blood samples were taken from patients before sensitization (week 0) and then at 2, 6 and about 24 weeks after DPC sensitization. About 29 alopecia patients gave blood for TCR sequencing at one to four time points (pre-sensitization, 2, 6 and 24 weeks).

The time point label here, explained by the study, means: pre-sensitization, week 0. The treatment or condition label here, explained by the study, means: therapeutic diphenylcyclopropenone sensitization with weekly scalp DPC. Blood at each patch-test visit was drawn before the patch test was applied. Patients were eligible if aged 18 to 70, diagnosed with alopecia and judged suitable for DPC therapy, and pregnant patients were excluded. Total RNA was extracted from unfractionated whole blood that had been collected in Tempus Blood RNA tubes. The receptor library was made with RACE. Sequenced using a NextSeq 500. Library preparation attached unique molecular identifiers to individual cDNA molecules for quantitative, reproducible TCR counting. For every blood RNA sample, sequencing covered both the TCR alpha and TCR beta chains. Turning to the authors' computational methods: The median number of TCRs per sample was approximately 98,000, ranging from roughly 20,000 to 700,000. V, J and CDR3 annotation of the TCR reads was carried out using the Decombinator software suite. To make PS versus PT1 abundance plots, every sample was subsampled to the same number of TCRs (28,000). Expanded TCRs were defined as absent before sensitization and observed at least eight times at the 2-week time point. The raw public data were reprocessed by TCRdb itself: fastp quality trimming at Q25, MiXCR clonotype calling, in-frame beta chains only. Each entry merges the rows of one CDR3 protein and shows their most common DNA and genes. The V and J calls and clone size are TCRdb's, not the authors'. The sample table records 180,000 or so distinct CDR3 sequences; about 31% of these occur just once. Just under 3% of the sample belongs to the ten largest clones.

This clonotype was found a few times. What this receptor recognizes is not known. No base quality values were provided; no much bigger clone lies one nucleotide off. General conclusions and limits of the study: Compared with pre-sensitization or healthy control sets, expanded TCRs formed significantly more large CDR3 similarity clusters, which is consistent with antigen-driven responses. The number of TCRs above 1 in 1000 frequency did not change with DPC sensitization; there was no evidence of global repertoire structure alterations. A positive correlation was found between the number of PT1 expanded TCRs and patch test score, with significance reached at thresholds 8, 16 and 32 but not 4. After repeated subsampling, the strength of the expansion versus patch-test correlation and the threshold at which it became significant changed. Because every patient had alopecia, a presumed autoimmune disease, the patients' immune response might differ from that of healthy individuals.

Sequenced material: whole blood, taken in connection with sensitization to the hapten diphenylcyclopropenone (DPC). The sequence came from a woman in her thirties with alopecia areata. Some clones in this sample may be carry-over from other donors' samples.

The CDR3 region: CSARQLAGRETQYF. The nucleotide sequence reads TGCAGTGCTAGACAACTAGCGGGAAGAGAGACCCAGTACTTC. Recombination linked TRBV20-1 to TRBJ2-5; 10 nucleotides in the junction match TRBD2. Per the germline V gene (reference sequence), DFQATT is the CDR1 and SNEGSKA is the CDR2. From V the trimming removes 2 bases and from J it removes 4 bases, while the gene matches leave 4 bases of the junction unaccounted for. Reading from cysteine to phenylalanine, the CDR3 counts 14 amino acids. Of the read, only the CDR3 DNA is kept; its 42 bases are in frame from base 1.